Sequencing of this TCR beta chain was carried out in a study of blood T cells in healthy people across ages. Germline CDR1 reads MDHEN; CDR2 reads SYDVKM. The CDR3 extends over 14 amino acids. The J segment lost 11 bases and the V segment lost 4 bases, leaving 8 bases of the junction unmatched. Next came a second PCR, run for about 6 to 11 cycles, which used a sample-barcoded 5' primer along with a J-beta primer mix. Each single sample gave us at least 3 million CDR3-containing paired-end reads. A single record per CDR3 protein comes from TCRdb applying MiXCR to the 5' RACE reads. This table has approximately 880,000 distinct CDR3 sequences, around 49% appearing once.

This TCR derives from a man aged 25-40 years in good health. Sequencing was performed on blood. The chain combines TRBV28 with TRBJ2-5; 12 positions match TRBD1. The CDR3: CASSSGQGAAQQYF. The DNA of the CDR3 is TGTGCCAGCAGTTCGGGACAGGGGGCCGCGCAGCAGTACTTC.